This TCR beta chain was profiled in a study of blood T cell repertoires in COVID-19. Turning to the study itself: The United States, Italy and Spain provided the acute and convalescent COVID-19 samples.

Per the study methods: Nucleated cell counts were estimated from reference gene primer amplification. The data were produced by immunoSEQ multiplex PCR, yet TCRdb's version contains in-frame clones alone and is incomplete. That table furnishes V, J and clone size, whereas the DNA furnished D and trimming. The sample has about 500,000 clones, about 90% seen once. In this sample, this clone turned up once. The CDR3 loop spans 14 amino acids. Germline V lookup: CDR1 MGHRA, CDR2 YSYEKL. V shed 4 bases, J shed 5 bases, and the junction held 7 bases outside the gene matches. Those who participated ranged in age from roughly 18 to 90 years and resided in about two dozen US areas. The study assigned cohorts using participant-reported clinical history.

Sequenced material: PBMCs or T cells enriched from blood (not recorded which). The source of this sequence is a woman aged 18-29 years who had recovered from COVID-19. This chain uses TRBV4-1 with TRBJ1-1, with 7 bases that match TRBD1. The CDR3 reads CASSRPSGGTEAFF. In DNA form, the CDR3 reads TGCGCCAGCAGCCGCCCCTCAGGGGGGACTGAAGCTTTCTTT.